This T cell receptor beta chain was found in a study of early T cells in non-severe SARS-CoV-2 infection. Study summary: The sequenced material was bulk RNA from unsorted whole blood, and its chains were unpaired. Study-wide findings and caveats: Matching with VDJdb favored anti-spike CD8 responses (missing private and CD4 specificities).

This CDR3 has 13 amino acids. V was trimmed by 7 bases and J by 2 bases, leaving 14 bases between them. Germline V gene lookup returns CDR1 SQVTM and CDR2 ANQGSEA. At least ten counts were recorded for this clonotype. Its target is not known. Unique molecular identifiers (one per individual cDNA molecule) were attached. TCRdb used MiXCR to reprocess the 5' RACE reads, holding one entry per CDR3 protein. The sample has approximately 32,000 distinct CDR3 sequences, around 4.3% seen once. Material for sequencing was whole blood. The receptor was derived from an adult who was a healthcare worker with PCR-confirmed SARS-CoV-2 infection or an uninfected control (not recorded which). The rearrangement links TRBV29-1 to TRBJ1-1, with a possible D match to TRBD1 (6 bases). The DNA of the CDR3 is TGCAGCGCCGCGATGGACAGCAACACTGAAGCTTTCTTT. It yields the protein CSAAMDSNTEAFF.